The 4 T cell receptor beta chains below were found in one sample sequenced in a study of T cell responses to AZD1222 COVID-19 vaccine (dated by TCRdb to the early 2020s). This sample's time point label indicates: about 28 days (+/-7) after the second vaccine dose. Library generation was performed with the immunoSEQ multiplex PCR assay. TCRdb took this table from immuneACCESS and kept in-frame rearrangements with V and J called. Such tables lack part of the clones; where checked against another copy, unresolved V genes explain under half of the gap, and the rest is unexplained. This sample is represented by about 27,000 clones; about nine tenths of them were singletons. Around 8.4% of the sample belongs to the ten largest clones. Material: peripheral blood, obtained 28 days after the second AZD1222 dose. These receptors came from an adult who received the AZD1222 COVID-19 vaccine.

The rearrangement joins TRBV11-2 to TRBJ2-7; tentative D call: TRBD2 (6 bases). The CDR3 is 16 residues long. From germline, CDR1 is SGHAT and CDR2 FQNNGV. V was clipped by 2 bases and J by 0 bases, with 14 bases between them. CDR3 bases: TGTGCCAGCAGCTTATTTGGGGGGACGCGCTCCTACGAGCAGTACTTC. Protein sequence: CASSLFGGTRSYEQYF.

This rearrangement joins TRBV3-1 (or the pseudogene TRBV3-2) to TRBJ2-7; D remains unclear. This CDR3 contains 13 residues. Germline loops: CDR1 LGHDT, CDR2 YNNKEL (reference sequence). The germline V and J ends were trimmed by 2 bases and 1 base, with 6 bases remaining between them. CDR3 protein: CASSQMVSYEQYF. The CDR3 bases are TGTGCCAGCAGCCAAATGGTTTCCTACGAGCAGTACTTC.

The J gene is TRBJ1-4, the V gene TRBV27; 11 bases fit TRBD1. CDR3 length: 16 amino acids. J lost 6 bases, V lost 6 bases, and 9 bases had no gene match. CDR1 is MNHEY, CDR2 SMNVEV, per germline (reference sequence). The chain's CDR3 is CASSQNPGQGDEKLFF. The CDR3 nucleotides are TGTGCCAGCAGCCAAAATCCGGGACAGGGGGATGAAAAACTGTTTTTT.

In its sample, this clone was seen a few times. The CDR3 reads CASVEGGNTIYF. The CDR3 DNA reads as TGTGCCAGCGTTGAAGGGGGAAACACCATATATTTT. V usage is TRBV19 and J usage is TRBJ1-3; no clear D gene. This CDR3 region has 12 residues. The germline CDR1 and CDR2 sequences are LNHDA and SQIVND (reference sequence). The germline V and J ends were trimmed by 9 bases and 4 bases, with 10 bases remaining between them.